One and the same sample provided the 10 T cell receptor beta chains below, sequenced in a study of blood T cell repertoires in COVID-19. The repertoire was sequenced with immunoSEQ multiplex PCR; TCRdb's copy has only in-frame clones and lacks some. The sample lists fewer than 250,000 clones; more than 70% were seen once. The source material was peripheral blood. The origin of the receptors is a woman between 45 and 65 years old with acute or convalescent COVID-19.

The gene calls are TRBV14 and TRBJ2-7; the match to TRBD1 covers 9 bases. The CDR3 runs to 18 residues. Germline assignment: CDR1 SGHDN and CDR2 FVKESK. J gave up 4 bases and V 3 bases, and 16 bases lay outside the gene matches. CDR3 nucleotides: TGTGCCAGCAGCCATCCCAACCCCCTGACAGGGGGGAGGTACGAGCAGTACTTC. Translation gives CASSHPNPLTGGRYEQYF.

The V and J genes are TRBV7-8 and TRBJ2-1; TRBD2 might be the D (6 bases). Looked up from germline, CDR1 is SGHVS and CDR2 is FQNEAQ. Trimming left V 2 bases short and J 8 bases short, with 13 bases between. This CDR3 has 14 residues. The CDR3 DNA is TGTGCCAGCAGCTTATTGGGGGGAGACCATGAGCAGTTCTTC. It yields the protein CASSLLGGDHEQFF.

The rearrangement joins TRBV5-1 to TRBJ2-1, with 10 nucleotides matching TRBD2. Per the germline V gene, CDR1 is SGHRS and CDR2 is YFSETQ. V dropped 4 bases and J dropped 5; count of bases not matched to a gene: 6. The CDR3 is 15 residues long. Written as DNA, the CDR3 is TGCGCCAGCAGCCAGGGACTAGCGCGCAACAATGAGCAGTTCTTC. Amino acid sequence: CASSQGLARNNEQFF.

The chain employs TRBV29-1 and TRBJ2-4, with a weak D call TRBD1 (6 bases). There are 13 residues in the CDR3. Between the trimmed V and J ends, which lost 5 bases and 9 bases, there was a span of 17 bases. CDR1 is SQVTM and CDR2 is ANQGSEA in the germline V gene. The CDR3 DNA reads as TGCAGCGTTTCTCTGGACACAGGGTCCATTCAGTACTTC. Encoded protein: CSVSLDTGSIQYF.

V is TRBV6-5 and J is TRBJ1-2, with D maybe TRBD1 (6 bases). Germline CDR1 reads MNHEY; CDR2 reads SVGAGI. The V end lost 4 bases, the J end lost 6 bases, and 12 bases lay between the germline ends. This CDR3 is 13 amino acids long. The CDR3 is CASSSGTRNGYTF. DNA for the CDR3: TGTGCCAGCAGTTCCGGGACAAGGAATGGCTACACCTTC.

The genes are TRBV18 and TRBJ1-3; 7 nucleotides align to TRBD1. The CDR3 length is 16 residues. The V and J ends lost 3 bases and 2 bases, in that order; junction bases with no gene match: 7. Per the germline V gene, CDR1 is KGHSH and CDR2 is LQKENI. The CDR3 region is CASSPFPGGTGNTIYF. The CDR3 region has the DNA TGTGCCAGCTCACCCTTTCCAGGGGGAACTGGAAACACCATATATTTT. Full variable domain (missing parts from reference TRBV18 and TRBJ1-3): NAGVMQNPRHLVRRRGQEARLRCSPMKGHSHVYWYRQLPEEGLKFMVYLQKENIIDESGMPKERFSAEFPKEGPSILRIQQVVRGDSAAYFCASSPFPGGTGNTIYFGEGSWLTVV.

Only a few counts were recorded for this clone. The chain employs TRBV18 and TRBJ1-2; D is unclear. Per germline, CDR1 KGHSH and CDR2 LQKENI. Trimming shortened V by 3 bases and J by 8 bases, and 16 bases separated the two germline ends. The CDR3 spans 14 residues. This CDR3 is CASSPGGSENGYTF. In DNA, the CDR3 is TGTGCCAGCTCACCGGGAGGGTCGGAGAACGGCTACACCTTC.

The rearrangement links TRBV15 to TRBJ1-5; 7 bases align to TRBD1. CDR1 and CDR2 from the germline V gene are LNHNV and YYDKDF (reference sequence). This CDR3 has 18 amino acids. The ends lost 7 bases at V and 0 bases at J; junction bases unmatched: 15. The CDR3 DNA sequence: TGTGCCACCAAAGACTTGTCCAAGGGGGCTTATAGCAATCAGCCCCAGCATTTT. Residues: CATKDLSKGAYSNQPQHF.

The rearrangement links TRBV18 to TRBJ2-1, with 15 bases aligning to TRBD2. The CDR3 consists of 17 residues. Germline assignment: CDR1 KGHSH and CDR2 LQKENI. Trimming took 1 base from V and 5 from J; bases not matched to a gene: 3. The DNA for the CDR3 is TGTGCCAGCTCACCACGGACTAGCGGGAGGGCAGACAATGAGCAGTTCTTC. As protein: CASSPRTSGRADNEQFF.

This clone has just a few counts. Germline is not matched at one junction end, which may reflect a read error. V and J are TRBV7-7 and TRBJ2-1; 11 nucleotides line up with TRBD2. This CDR3 has 17 amino acids. Germline-derived CDR1 and CDR2 are SSHAT and FNYEAQ (reference sequence). The CDR3 here is CASSRLSPSGRLNEQFF. The CDR3 nucleotides read TGTGCTAGCAGCAGACTCTCCCCTAGCGGGAGGTTGAATGAGCAGTTCTTC.